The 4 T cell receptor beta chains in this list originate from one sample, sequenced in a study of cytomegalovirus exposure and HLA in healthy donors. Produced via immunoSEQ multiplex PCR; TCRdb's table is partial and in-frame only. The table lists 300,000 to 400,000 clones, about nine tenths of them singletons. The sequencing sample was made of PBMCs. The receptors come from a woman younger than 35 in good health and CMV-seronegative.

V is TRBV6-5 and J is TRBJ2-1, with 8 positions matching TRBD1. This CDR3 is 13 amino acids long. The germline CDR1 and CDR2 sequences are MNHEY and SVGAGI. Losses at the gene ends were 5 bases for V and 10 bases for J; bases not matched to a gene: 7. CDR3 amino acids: CASSNTGGREQFF. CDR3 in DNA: TGTGCCAGCAGTAATACAGGGGGTCGGGAGCAGTTCTTC.

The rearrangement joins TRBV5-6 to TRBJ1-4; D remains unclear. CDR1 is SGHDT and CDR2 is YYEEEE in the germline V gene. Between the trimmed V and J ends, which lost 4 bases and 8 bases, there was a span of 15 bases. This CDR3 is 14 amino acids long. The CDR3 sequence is CASSPATGREKLFF. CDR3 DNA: TGTGCCAGCAGCCCCGCGACTGGTAGAGAAAAACTGTTTTTT. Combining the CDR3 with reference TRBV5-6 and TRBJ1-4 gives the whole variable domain DAGVTQSPTHLIKTRGQQVTLRCSPKSGHDTVSWYQQALGQGPQFIFQYYEEEERQRGNFPDRFSGHQFPNYSSELNVNALLLGDSALYLCASSPATGREKLFFGSGTQLSVL.

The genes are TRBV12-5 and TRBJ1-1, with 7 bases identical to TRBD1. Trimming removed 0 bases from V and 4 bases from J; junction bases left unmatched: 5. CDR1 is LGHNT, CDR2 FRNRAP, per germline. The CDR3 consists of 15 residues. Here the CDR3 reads CASGLVRAGGTEAFF. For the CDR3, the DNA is TGTGCTAGTGGTTTGGTACGGGCAGGGGGCACTGAAGCTTTCTTT.

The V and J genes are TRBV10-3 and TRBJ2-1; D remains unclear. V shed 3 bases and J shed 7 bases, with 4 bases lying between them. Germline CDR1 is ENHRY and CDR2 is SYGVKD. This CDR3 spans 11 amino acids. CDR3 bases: TGTGCCATCAGTGACGGGAATGAGCAGTTCTTC. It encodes CAISDGNEQFF.